Listed below are T cell receptor beta chains from one sample, sequenced in a study of blood T cells in healthy people across ages. Using its own MiXCR run on the 5' RACE reads, TCRdb lists one record per CDR3 protein. Of approximately 400,000 distinct CDR3 sequences detected, about 49% appear once; the ten largest clones hold 51%. Sequences were obtained from blood. The receptors stem from a man in his sixties in good health. CDR3s include the opening cysteine and the closing phenylalanine or tryptophan. A D gene is named only where the DNA matches it firmly. Some rows mark clone size as missing; the rest say once, few, many or name a class of expanded clone.

13	.	TRBV6-2/TRBV6-3	.	TRBJ1-2	CASSYNSKYGYTF	TGTGCCAGCAGTTACAACAGTAAATATGGCTACACCTTC
11	.	TRBV20-1	.	TRBJ2-1	CSASFGNEQFF	TGCAGTGCTAGTTTCGGCAATGAGCAGTTCTTC
15	many	TRBV18	.	TRBJ1-2	CASSPPQGANYGYTF	TGTGCCAGCTCACCACCACAGGGCGCTAACTATGGCTACACCTTC
14	.	TRBV28	TRBD1	TRBJ1-1	CASRTPGQFTEAFF	TGTGCCAGCAGGACGCCGGGACAGTTCACTGAAGCTTTCTTT
13	.	TRBV24-1	TRBD1	TRBJ2-5	CATKDRVQETQYF	TGTGCCACAAAGGACAGGGTCCAAGAGACCCAGTACTTC
14	.	TRBV3-1	.	TRBJ2-5	CASSRRTAQETQYF	TGTGCCAGCAGCCGACGGACAGCCCAAGAGACCCAGTACTTC
14	many	TRBV7-3	TRBD1	TRBJ2-5	CASSPGTGGETQYF	TGTGCCAGCAGCCCCGGGACAGGGGGAGAGACCCAGTACTTC
16	few	TRBV6-2/TRBV6-3	TRBD2	TRBJ2-7	CASRPLAGGPIGEQYF	TGTGCCAGCAGGCCGCTTGCGGGAGGCCCGATCGGGGAGCAGTACTTC
15	.	TRBV18	.	TRBJ2-7	CASSLRDSSSYEQYF	TGTGCCAGCTCATTGCGGGACAGCAGCTCCTACGAGCAGTACTTC
13	.	TRBV12-3/TRBV12-4	.	TRBJ2-2	CASTLQNTGELFF	TGTGCCAGCACCCTGCAGAACACCGGGGAGCTGTTTTTT
11	.	TRBV11-2	.	TRBJ1-6	CASSLGGTLHF	TGTGCCAGCAGCTTAGGAGGGACCCTCCACTTT
17	once	TRBV4-3	.	TRBJ2-1	CASSQDLNLSSYNEQFF	TGCGCCAGCAGCCAAGATTTGAACTTAAGCTCCTACAATGAGCAGTTCTTC
15	once	TRBV12-3/TRBV12-4	TRBD2	TRBJ2-1	CASSLRAGGLTEQFF	TGTGCCAGCAGTTTACGGGCGGGGGGGCTTACTGAGCAGTTCTTC
15	.	TRBV3-1	.	TRBJ2-5	CASSRFIAQQETQYF	TGTGCCAGCAGCCGCTTCATCGCCCAGCAAGAGACCCAGTACTTC
16	.	TRBV20-1	TRBD2	TRBJ2-3	CSAPWGGRALADTQYF	TGCAGTGCTCCATGGGGCGGGAGGGCCTTAGCCGATACGCAGTATTTT
15	.	TRBV7-6	TRBD1	TRBJ2-3	CASSLQGGRTDTQYF	TGTGCCAGCAGCCTACAGGGGGGCCGCACAGATACGCAGTATTTT
14	.	TRBV20-1	TRBD1	TRBJ2-1	CSATDRGYAYEQFF	TGCAGTGCTACGGACAGGGGGTATGCCTACGAGCAGTTCTTC
18	.	TRBV27	.	TRBJ2-4	CASTSIWRGGGPKNIQYF	TGTGCCAGCACCTCAATCTGGAGAGGGGGGGGACCGAAAAACATTCAGTACTTC
13	.	TRBV3-1	.	TRBJ2-7	CASSLGLFYEQYF	TGTGCCAGCAGCCTGGGACTCTTCTACGAGCAGTACTTC
15	many	TRBV7-2	.	TRBJ2-7	CASSLGAGEVYEQYF	TGTGCCAGCAGCTTAGGTGCAGGGGAAGTTTACGAGCAGTACTTC
15	.	TRBV7-9	TRBD1	TRBJ2-7	CASSRKGQGSYEQYF	TGTGCCAGCAGCCGAAAAGGACAGGGTTCCTACGAGCAGTACTTC
16	.	TRBV4-1	TRBD2	TRBJ2-1	CASSPKRGTSYNEQFF	TGCGCCAGCAGCCCAAAGCGGGGGACTTCCTACAATGAGCAGTTCTTC
14	.	TRBV12-3/TRBV12-4	.	TRBJ2-6	CARTTGAGANVLTF	TGTGCCCGCACGACGGGGGCTGGGGCCAACGTCCTGACTTTC
14	.	TRBV5-1	.	TRBJ2-7	CASSLAAEPYEQYF	TGCGCCAGCAGCTTGGCGGCAGAACCCTACGAGCAGTACTTC
14	once	TRBV20-1	.	TRBJ1-2	CSAPIGTVNYGYTF	TGCAGTGCCCCTATAGGGACGGTCAACTATGGCTACACCTTC
15	.	TRBV6-5	TRBD2	TRBJ2-3	CASGGLAGGTDTQYF	TGTGCCAGCGGGGGACTAGCGGGGGGCACAGATACGCAGTATTTT
17	.	TRBV28	.	TRBJ2-6	CASRRGRGVSGANVLTF	TGTGCCAGCAGGAGGGGCAGGGGGGTCTCTGGGGCCAACGTCCTGACTTTC
15	.	TRBV10-3	.	TRBJ2-1	CAISEDGPSYNEQFF	TGTGCCATCAGTGAAGACGGGCCCTCCTACAATGAGCAGTTCTTC
15	few	TRBV29-1	.	TRBJ1-1	CSVEHPRGMNTEAFF	TGCAGCGTCGAACATCCACGAGGAATGAACACTGAAGCTTTCTTT
15	few	TRBV20-1	TRBD2	TRBJ2-5	CSASKLAGASETQYF	TGCAGTGCTAGTAAACTAGCGGGAGCCTCAGAGACCCAGTACTTC
14	.	TRBV4-1	.	TRBJ2-7	CASSHTYEVSEQYF	TGCGCCAGCAGCCACACCTACGAGGTTAGCGAGCAGTACTTC
14	.	TRBV24-1	.	TRBJ2-3	CATSDPGGTDTQYF	TGTGCCACCAGTGACCCGGGCGGGACAGATACGCAGTATTTT
16	few	TRBV6-2/TRBV6-3	TRBD2	TRBJ2-7	CASSPPPSGVLREQYF	TGTGCCAGCAGTCCCCCTCCCAGCGGGGTTCTTCGGGAGCAGTACTTC
15	.	TRBV18	TRBD1	TRBJ2-3	CASSLKTGTTDTQYF	TGTGCCAGCTCACTAAAGACAGGGACAACAGATACGCAGTATTTT
15	few	TRBV20-1	TRBD2	TRBJ2-7	CSAPRWVAGYYEQYF	TGCAGTGCCCCGCGGTGGGTAGCGGGGTACTACGAGCAGTACTTC
14	few	TRBV30	TRBD2	TRBJ2-7	CAWSVTSGNYEQYF	TGTGCCTGGAGTGTAACTAGCGGGAACTACGAGCAGTACTTC
17	.	TRBV2	.	TRBJ1-4	CASSDVPPGAVNEKLFF	TGTGCCAGCAGTGATGTACCCCCGGGGGCCGTTAATGAAAAACTGTTTTTT
15	.	TRBV15	.	TRBJ2-7	CATSRDRGPYYEQYF	TGTGCCACCAGCAGAGATCGGGGACCATACTACGAGCAGTACTTC
14	many	TRBV5-1	TRBD1	TRBJ1-1	CASGRQGAPDEAFF	TGCGCCAGCGGCCGACAGGGAGCCCCCGATGAAGCTTTCTTT
13	.	TRBV6-5	TRBD2	TRBJ2-3	CATREGPGDTQYF	TGTGCTACCCGGGAGGGGCCGGGAGATACGCAGTATTTT
15	.	TRBV7-9	TRBD2	TRBJ2-3	CASSDWREVADTQYF	TGTGCCAGCAGTGATTGGCGGGAGGTTGCAGATACGCAGTATTTT
12	.	TRBV25-1	.	TRBJ1-2	CASSERRIGYTF	TGTGCCAGCAGTGAACGCCGGATCGGCTACACCTTC
15	few	TRBV7-2	TRBD2	TRBJ2-1	CASSLARGGRYEQFF	TGTGCCAGCAGCTTAGCGCGAGGCGGGAGATATGAGCAGTTCTTC
14	.	TRBV11-2	.	TRBJ2-5	CASSLVGYQETQYF	TGTGCCAGCAGCTTAGTGGGATACCAAGAGACCCAGTACTTC
14	.	TRBV7-6	.	TRBJ2-1	CASSLAGDHNEQFF	TGTGCCAGCAGCTTAGCGGGGGACCACAATGAGCAGTTCTTC
13	few	TRBV15	.	TRBJ1-2	CATQREVDYGYTF	TGTGCCACCCAAAGGGAGGTCGACTATGGCTACACCTTC
15	.	TRBV10-3	TRBD2	TRBJ2-7	CAISPALAGEYEQYF	TGTGCCATCAGTCCCGCGCTAGCGGGAGAGTACGAGCAGTACTTC
14	.	TRBV20-1	.	TRBJ2-7	CSATNSRPSYEQYF	TGCAGTGCTACGAACTCGAGACCTTCCTACGAGCAGTACTTC